This T cell receptor (beta chain) is drawn from a study of shared clonotypes between healthy human individuals. Study background: The composition of the donors was a couple of women and three men aged 18 to 49.

The CDR3 spans 14 residues. The V segment lost 6 bases and the J segment 7 bases; nucleotides outside the gene matches: 9. CDR1 is LNHDA and CDR2 is SQIVND in the germline V gene (reference sequence). Data came from immunoSEQ multiplex PCR; TCRdb stores just in-frame clones and leaves some out. This sample has roughly 500,000 clones, with around 73% found just once. This rearrangement joins TRBV19 to TRBJ1-5; 7 positions match TRBD1. The receptor's source is a woman between 40 and 55 years old in good health. Some clones in this sample may be carry-over from other donors' samples. Sequenced sample: PBMCs. The CDR3 loop reads CASSIQGSEQPQHF. In DNA, the CDR3 is TGTGCCAGTAGCATACAGGGGTCGGAGCAGCCCCAGCATTTT.